Listed here are 11 T cell receptor beta chains from one sample, sequenced in a study of T cell changes during pregnancy in multiple sclerosis. Profiling relied on immunoSEQ multiplex PCR, and the TCRdb table lists in-frame clones only, not all of them. In the table there are some 70,000 clones, around 90% of which are singletons. The sequencing used peripheral blood, collected in the second trimester of pregnancy. The receptors come from a female donor with multiple sclerosis, enrolled in a pregnancy study.

V is TRBV11-3 and J is TRBJ2-3, with TRBD2 matching 16 bases. Losses at the gene ends were 5 bases for V and 5 bases for J; bases not matched to a gene: 4. Germline V gene lookup returns CDR1 SGHNT and CDR2 YENEEA. The CDR3 runs 16 residues. CDR3 in amino acids: CASSRGTSGGGDTQYF. The CDR3 region has the DNA TGTGCCAGCAGCCGTGGGACTAGCGGGGGGGGAGATACGCAGTATTTT.

This chain links TRBV27 with TRBJ1-1; TRBD1 is a possible D gene (6 bases). The V gene lost 5 bases and the J gene lost 6 bases, with 16 bases spanning the gap. This CDR3 is 14 amino acids long. The germline CDR1 and CDR2 sequences are MNHEY and SMNVEV (reference sequence). CDR3 nucleotides: TGTGCCAGCAGTCGCGCCATGGACAGACCTGAAGCTTTCTTT. It specifies CASSRAMDRPEAFF.

V usage is TRBV11-3 and J usage is TRBJ2-7; D remains ambiguous. The CDR3 extends over 14 amino acids. The germline gives CDR1 SGHNT, CDR2 YENEEA. The V gene lost 5 bases and the J gene lost 1 base, with 12 bases spanning the gap. DNA of the CDR3: TGTGCCAGCAGCCGCGCGCCGGTATCCTACGAGCAGTACTTC. Translated: CASSRAPVSYEQYF. Variable domain in full (rest from reference TRBV11-3 and TRBJ2-7): EAGVVQSPRYKIIEKKQPVAFWCNPISGHNTLYWYLQNLGQGPELLIRYENEEAVDDSQLPKDRFSAERLKGVDSTLKIQPAELGDSAVYLCASSRAPVSYEQYFGPGTRLTVT.

The chain is built from TRBV9 and TRBJ2-5; D possibly corresponds to TRBD1 (7 bases). Germline loops: CDR1 SGDLS, CDR2 YYNGEE. This CDR3 contains 16 residues. Trimming removed 0 bases from V and 5 bases from J, with 17 bases in between. DNA of the CDR3: TGTGCCAGCAGCGTAGGGGGGGACAGAGGGGTGGAGACCCAGTACTTC. Protein sequence: CASSVGGDRGVETQYF.

V gene TRBV5-1 combines with J gene TRBJ1-2; D unclear. CDR1 and CDR2 from the germline V gene are SGHRS and YFSETQ. V was trimmed by 0 bases and J by 4 bases, leaving 10 bases between them. This CDR3 region has 14 residues. CDR3 sequence: CASSLDRLFYGYTF. In DNA form, the CDR3 reads TGCGCCAGCAGCTTGGATAGACTCTTCTATGGCTACACCTTC. The full variable domain, its missing parts supplied by reference TRBV5-1 and TRBJ1-2, is KAGVTQTPRYLIKTRGQQVTLSCSPISGHRSVSWYQQTPGQGLQFLFEYFSETQRNKGNFPGRFSGRQFSNSRSEMNVSTLELGDSALYLCASSLDRLFYGYTFGSGTRLTVV.

This chain connects TRBV6-5 to TRBJ2-1, with 11 bases that match TRBD2. The CDR3 is 15 amino acids. The junction had 7 bases not matched to a gene; V was cut back by 2 bases and J by 10 bases. The germline CDR1 and CDR2 sequences are MNHEY and SVGAGI. CDR3 in DNA: TGTGCCAGCAGTTACGAGACTAGCGGGGTTCGGGAGCAGTTCTTC. Protein sequence: CASSYETSGVREQFF.

The chain is built from TRBV9 and TRBJ2-7, with TRBD1 as a possible D gene (6 bases). The CDR3 has 14 amino acids. Trimming stripped 3 bases from V and 0 bases from J, with 10 bases between. CDR1 SGDLS and CDR2 YYNGEE come from the germline V gene. As DNA, the CDR3 is TGTGCCAGCAGCGGCCGACAGGCCTCCTACGAGCAGTACTTC. Residues: CASSGRQASYEQYF.

The rearrangement uses TRBV7-3 and TRBJ2-7, with 7 nucleotides matching TRBD2. Germline CDR1 SGHTA, CDR2 FQGTGA. The CDR3 spans 14 residues. The V and J ends lost 3 bases and 3 bases, in that order; junction bases with no gene match: 5. In nucleotides, the CDR3 is TGTGCCAGCAGCTTCGGCGGGGGAGACTACGAGCAGTACTTC. It yields the protein CASSFGGGDYEQYF.

The J gene is TRBJ2-3, the V gene TRBV5-1, with 8 nucleotides matching TRBD2. CDR3 length equals 17 residues. With 0 bases clipped from V and 3 bases from J, the junction kept 9 bases outside the gene matches. From germline, CDR1 is SGHRS and CDR2 YFSETQ. In DNA form, the CDR3 reads TGCGCCAGCAGCTTGGGGAGAGGCGGGGGGTTAACAGATACGCAGTATTTT. Its protein product is CASSLGRGGGLTDTQYF. The whole variable domain, filled in from reference TRBV5-1 and TRBJ2-3, reads KAGVTQTPRYLIKTRGQQVTLSCSPISGHRSVSWYQQTPGQGLQFLFEYFSETQRNKGNFPGRFSGRQFSNSRSEMNVSTLELGDSALYLCASSLGRGGGLTDTQYFGPGTRLTVL.

The chain joins TRBV30 to TRBJ1-2; no definite D call. The V gene's germline CDR1 is GTSNPN and CDR2 SVGIG (reference sequence). Trimming cost V 0 bases and J 2 bases, with 13 bases left between them. The CDR3 length is 15 residues. The CDR3 protein is CAWSVSPRVNYGYTF. The CDR3 DNA follows: TGTGCCTGGAGTGTATCGCCCCGGGTGAACTATGGCTACACCTTC.

This clone was found once. The V and J genes are TRBV28 and TRBJ2-4; 10 nucleotides agree with TRBD1. This CDR3 region has 15 residues. Trimming at V came to 2 bases and at J to 8 bases, leaving 6 bases not matched to a gene. Germline CDR1 reads MDHEN; CDR2 reads SYDVKM. CDR3 region: CASSLPTGGPDIQYF. The CDR3 DNA sequence: TGTGCCAGCAGTTTACCGACAGGGGGCCCGGACATTCAGTACTTC. Combining the CDR3 with reference TRBV28 and TRBJ2-4 gives the whole variable domain DVKVTQSSRYLVKRTGEKVFLECVQDMDHENMFWYRQDPGLGLRLIYFSYDVKMKEKGDIPEGYSVSREKKERFSLILESASTNQTSMYLCASSLPTGGPDIQYFGAGTRLSVL.